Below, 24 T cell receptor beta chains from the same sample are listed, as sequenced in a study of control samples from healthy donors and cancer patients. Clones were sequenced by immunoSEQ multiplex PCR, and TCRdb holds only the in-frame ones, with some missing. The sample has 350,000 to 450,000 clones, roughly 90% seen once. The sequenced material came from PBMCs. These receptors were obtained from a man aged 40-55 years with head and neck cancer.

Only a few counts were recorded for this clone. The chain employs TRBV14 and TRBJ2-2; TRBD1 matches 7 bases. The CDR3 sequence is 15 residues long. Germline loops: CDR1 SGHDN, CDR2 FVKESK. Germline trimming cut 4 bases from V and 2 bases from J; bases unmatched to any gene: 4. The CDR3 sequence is CASSPTGRNTGELFF. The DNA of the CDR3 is TGTGCCAGCAGCCCGACAGGGAGAAACACCGGGGAGCTGTTTTTT.

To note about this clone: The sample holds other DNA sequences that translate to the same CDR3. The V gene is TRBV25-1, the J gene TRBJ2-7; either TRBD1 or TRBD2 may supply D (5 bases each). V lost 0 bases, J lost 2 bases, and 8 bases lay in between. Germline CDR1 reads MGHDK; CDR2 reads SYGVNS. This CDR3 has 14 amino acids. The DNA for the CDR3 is TGTGCCAGCAGTGAATATGGGGGAACCTACGAGCAGTACTTC. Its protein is CASSEYGGTYEQYF.

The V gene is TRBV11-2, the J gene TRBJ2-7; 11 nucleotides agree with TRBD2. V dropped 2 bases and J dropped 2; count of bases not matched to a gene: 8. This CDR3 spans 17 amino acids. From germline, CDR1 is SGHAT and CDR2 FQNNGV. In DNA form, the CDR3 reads TGTGCCAGCAGCTTAAGAACTAGCGGGAGAGTAACCTACGAGCAGTACTTC. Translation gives CASSLRTSGRVTYEQYF.

The CDR3, as DNA: TGCGCCAGCAGAAGTGGGGCAGCAACTAATGAAAAACTGTTTTTT. Protein: CASRSGAATNEKLFF. The V and J genes are TRBV5-1 and TRBJ1-4; D possibly corresponds to TRBD1 (5 bases). The CDR3 loop spans 15 amino acids. V was trimmed by 5 bases and J by 0 bases, leaving 11 bases between them. Per the germline V gene, CDR1 is SGHRS and CDR2 is YFSETQ.

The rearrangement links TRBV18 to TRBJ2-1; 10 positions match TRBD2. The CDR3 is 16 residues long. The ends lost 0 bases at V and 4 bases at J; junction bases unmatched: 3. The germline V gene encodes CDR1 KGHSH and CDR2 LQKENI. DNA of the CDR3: TGTGCCAGCTCACCACCGCCAGCGGGAGGGTACAATGAGCAGTTCTTC. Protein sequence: CASSPPPAGGYNEQFF.

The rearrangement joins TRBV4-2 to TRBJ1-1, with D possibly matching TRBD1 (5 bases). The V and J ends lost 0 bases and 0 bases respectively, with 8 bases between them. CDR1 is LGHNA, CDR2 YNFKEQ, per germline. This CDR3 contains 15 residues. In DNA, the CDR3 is TGTGCCAGCAGCCAAGACAGGGTTATGAACACTGAAGCTTTCTTT. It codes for CASSQDRVMNTEAFF.

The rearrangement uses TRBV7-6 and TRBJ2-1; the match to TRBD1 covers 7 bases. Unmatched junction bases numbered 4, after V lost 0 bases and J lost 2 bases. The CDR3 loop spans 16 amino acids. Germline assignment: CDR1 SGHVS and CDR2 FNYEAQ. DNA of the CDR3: TGTGCCAGCAGCTTAGCAGGGGGCGCGCCCTACAATGAGCAGTTCTTC. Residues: CASSLAGGAPYNEQFF.

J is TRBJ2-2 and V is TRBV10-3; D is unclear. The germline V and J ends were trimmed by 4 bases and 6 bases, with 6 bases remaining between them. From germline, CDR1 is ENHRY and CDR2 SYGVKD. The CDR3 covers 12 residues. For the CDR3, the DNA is TGTGCCATCAGTGTGATGTCCGGGGAGCTGTTTTTT. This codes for CAISVMSGELFF.

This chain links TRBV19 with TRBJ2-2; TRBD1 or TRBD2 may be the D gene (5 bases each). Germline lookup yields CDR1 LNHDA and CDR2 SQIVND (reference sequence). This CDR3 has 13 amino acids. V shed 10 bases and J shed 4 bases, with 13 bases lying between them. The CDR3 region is CATTSRGTGELFF. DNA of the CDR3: TGTGCCACCACTAGTAGGGGCACCGGGGAGCTGTTTTTT.

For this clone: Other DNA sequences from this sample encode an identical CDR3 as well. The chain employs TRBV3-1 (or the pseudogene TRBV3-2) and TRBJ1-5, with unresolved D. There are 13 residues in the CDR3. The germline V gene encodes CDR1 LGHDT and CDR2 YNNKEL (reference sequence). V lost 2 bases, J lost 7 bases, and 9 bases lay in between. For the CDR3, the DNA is TGTGCCAGCAGCCAAACCTTGGACCAGCCCCAGCATTTT. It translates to CASSQTLDQPQHF.

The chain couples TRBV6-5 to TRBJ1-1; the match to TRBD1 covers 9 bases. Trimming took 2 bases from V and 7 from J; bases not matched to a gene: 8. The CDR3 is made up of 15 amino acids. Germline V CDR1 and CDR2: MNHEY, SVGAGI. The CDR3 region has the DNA TGTGCCAGCAGTTACGACCGCGGGACAGGGATTGAAGCTTTCTTT. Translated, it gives CASSYDRGTGIEAFF.

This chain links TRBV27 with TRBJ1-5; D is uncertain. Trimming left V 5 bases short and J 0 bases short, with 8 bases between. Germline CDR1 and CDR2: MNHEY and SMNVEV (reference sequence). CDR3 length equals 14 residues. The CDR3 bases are TGTGCCAGCAGTCTCCGTATTAGCAATCAGCCCCAGCATTTT. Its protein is CASSLRISNQPQHF.

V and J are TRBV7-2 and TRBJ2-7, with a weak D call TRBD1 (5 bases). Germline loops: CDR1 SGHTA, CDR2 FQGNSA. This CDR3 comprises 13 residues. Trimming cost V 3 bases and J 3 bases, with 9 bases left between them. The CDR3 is CASSFDSDYEQYF. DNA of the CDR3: TGTGCCAGCAGCTTCGACAGCGACTACGAGCAGTACTTC.

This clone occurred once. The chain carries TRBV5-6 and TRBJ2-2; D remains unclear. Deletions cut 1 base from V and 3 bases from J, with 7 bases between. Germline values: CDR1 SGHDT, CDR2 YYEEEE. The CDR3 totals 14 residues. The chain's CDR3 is CASSLKGYTGELFF. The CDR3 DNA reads TGTGCCAGCAGCTTGAAGGGATACACCGGGGAGCTGTTTTTT.

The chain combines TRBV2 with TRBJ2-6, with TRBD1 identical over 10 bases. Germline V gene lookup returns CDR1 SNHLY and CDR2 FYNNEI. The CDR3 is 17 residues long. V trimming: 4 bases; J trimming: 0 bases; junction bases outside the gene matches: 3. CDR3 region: CASSGDRGVSGANVLTF. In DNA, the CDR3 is TGTGCCAGCAGTGGGGACAGGGGCGTCTCTGGGGCCAACGTCCTGACTTTC. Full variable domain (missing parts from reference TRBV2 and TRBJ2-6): EPEVTQTPSHQVTQMGQEVILRCVPISNHLYFYWYRQILGQKVEFLVSFYNNEISEKSEIFDDQFSVERPDGSNFTLKIRSTKLEDSAMYFCASSGDRGVSGANVLTFGAGSRLTVL.

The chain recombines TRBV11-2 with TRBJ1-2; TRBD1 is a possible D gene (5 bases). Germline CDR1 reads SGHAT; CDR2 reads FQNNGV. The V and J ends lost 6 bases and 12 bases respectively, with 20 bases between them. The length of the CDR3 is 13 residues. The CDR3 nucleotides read TGTGCCAGCAGATCTCCCGGCCCCGGAGGGGACACCTTC. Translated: CASRSPGPGGDTF.

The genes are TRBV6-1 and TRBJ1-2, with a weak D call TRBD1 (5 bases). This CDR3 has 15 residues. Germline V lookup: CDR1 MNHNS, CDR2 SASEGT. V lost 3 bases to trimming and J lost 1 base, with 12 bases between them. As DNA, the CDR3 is TGTGCCAGCAGTGATCTAGGGGATTTTAACTATGGCTACACCTTC. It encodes CASSDLGDFNYGYTF.

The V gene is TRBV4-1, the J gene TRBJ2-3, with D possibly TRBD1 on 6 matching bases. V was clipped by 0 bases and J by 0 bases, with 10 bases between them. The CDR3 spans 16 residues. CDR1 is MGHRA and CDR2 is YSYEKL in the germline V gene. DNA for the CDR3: TGCGCCAGCAGCCAAGAAGTGGGGGCGAGCACAGATACGCAGTATTTT. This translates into CASSQEVGASTDTQYF.

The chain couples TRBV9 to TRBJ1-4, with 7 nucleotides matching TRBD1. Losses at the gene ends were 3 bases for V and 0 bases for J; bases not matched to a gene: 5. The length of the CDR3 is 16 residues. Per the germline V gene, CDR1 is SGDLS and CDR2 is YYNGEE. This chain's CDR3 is CASSAQQGSTNEKLFF. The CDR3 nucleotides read TGTGCCAGCAGCGCCCAACAGGGGTCAACTAATGAAAAACTGTTTTTT. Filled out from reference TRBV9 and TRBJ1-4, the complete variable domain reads DSGVTQTPKHLITATGQRVTLRCSPRSGDLSVYWYQQSLDQGLQFLIQYYNGEERAKGNILERFSAQQFPDLHSELNLSSLELGDSALYFCASSAQQGSTNEKLFFGSGTQLSVL.

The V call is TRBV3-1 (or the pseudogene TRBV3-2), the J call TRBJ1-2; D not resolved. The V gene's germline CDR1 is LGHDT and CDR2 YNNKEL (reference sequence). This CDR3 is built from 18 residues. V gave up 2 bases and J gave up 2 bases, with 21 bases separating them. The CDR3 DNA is TGTGCCAGCAGCCAACATGGGGTAGTACCCGAGGAAAACTATGGCTACACCTTC. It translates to CASSQHGVVPEENYGYTF.

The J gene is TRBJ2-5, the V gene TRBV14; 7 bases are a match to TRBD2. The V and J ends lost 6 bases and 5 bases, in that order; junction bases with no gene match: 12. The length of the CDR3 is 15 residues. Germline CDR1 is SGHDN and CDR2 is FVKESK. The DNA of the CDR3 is TGTGCCAGCAGTCCCGGGGCGGGAGAGGAGGAGACCCAGTACTTC. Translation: CASSPGAGEEETQYF.

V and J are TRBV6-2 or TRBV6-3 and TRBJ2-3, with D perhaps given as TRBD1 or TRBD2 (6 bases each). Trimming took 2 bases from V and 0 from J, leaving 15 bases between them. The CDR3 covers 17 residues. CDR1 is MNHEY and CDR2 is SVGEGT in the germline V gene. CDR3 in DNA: TGTGCCAGCAGTTACGAGGGGGGTTATACTAGCACAGATACGCAGTATTTT. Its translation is CASSYEGGYTSTDTQYF.

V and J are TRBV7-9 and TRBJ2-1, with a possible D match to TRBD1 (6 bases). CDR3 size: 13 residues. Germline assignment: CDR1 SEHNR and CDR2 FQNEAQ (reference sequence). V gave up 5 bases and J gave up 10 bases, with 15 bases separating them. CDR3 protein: CASSRPGQGEQFF. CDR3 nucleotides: TGTGCCAGCAGCAGACCCGGTCAGGGGGAGCAGTTCTTC.

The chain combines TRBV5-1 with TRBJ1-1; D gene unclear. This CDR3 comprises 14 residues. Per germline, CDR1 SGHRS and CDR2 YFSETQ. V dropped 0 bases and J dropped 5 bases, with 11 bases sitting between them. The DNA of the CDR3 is TGCGCCAGCAGCTTGGTCCTTATGGGTACTGAAGCTTTCTTT. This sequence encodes CASSLVLMGTEAFF. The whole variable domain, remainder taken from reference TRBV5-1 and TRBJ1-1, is KAGVTQTPRYLIKTRGQQVTLSCSPISGHRSVSWYQQTPGQGLQFLFEYFSETQRNKGNFPGRFSGRQFSNSRSEMNVSTLELGDSALYLCASSLVLMGTEAFFGQGTRLTVV.